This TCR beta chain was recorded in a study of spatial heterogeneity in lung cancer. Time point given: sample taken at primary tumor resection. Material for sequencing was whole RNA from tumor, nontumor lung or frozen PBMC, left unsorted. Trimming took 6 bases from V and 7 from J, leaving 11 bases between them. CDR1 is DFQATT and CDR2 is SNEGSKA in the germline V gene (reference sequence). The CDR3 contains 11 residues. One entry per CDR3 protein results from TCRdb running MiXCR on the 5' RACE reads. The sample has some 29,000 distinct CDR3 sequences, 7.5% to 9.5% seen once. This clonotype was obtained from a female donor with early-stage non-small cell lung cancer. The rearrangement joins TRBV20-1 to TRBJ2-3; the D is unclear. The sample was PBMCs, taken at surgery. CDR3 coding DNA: TGCAGTGCCCCTGTAAGATATACGCAGTATTTT. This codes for CSAPVRYTQYF.